The 30 T cell receptor beta chains below all came from one sample that was sequenced in a study of blood T cell repertoires in COVID-19. Clones were sequenced by immunoSEQ multiplex PCR, and TCRdb holds only the in-frame ones, with some missing. Here the sample spans some 350,000 clones, about 89% being singletons. The material sequenced was peripheral blood. All receptors derive from a woman aged 50 to 60 with COVID-19, enrolled during active disease.

The gene calls are TRBV18 and TRBJ2-4; 10 bases agree with TRBD2. Germline-derived CDR1 and CDR2 are KGHSH and LQKENI. This CDR3 comprises 16 residues. Losses at the gene ends were 2 bases for V and 2 bases for J; bases not matched to a gene: 3. The CDR3 region is CASSPASGRSKNIQYF. The CDR3 bases are TGTGCCAGCTCACCAGCTAGCGGGAGATCCAAAAACATTCAGTACTTC.

In nucleotides, the CDR3 is TGTGCCAGCAGTCGCGAGCGGGAGTTATATACAGATACGCAGTATTTT. Its protein is CASSRERELYTDTQYF. The chain is built from TRBV5-4 and TRBJ2-3; 8 nucleotides line up with TRBD2. The CDR3 runs 16 residues. Per germline, CDR1 SGHNT and CDR2 YYREEE (reference sequence). V gave up 5 bases and J gave up 3 bases; unmatched junction bases: 11.

The rearrangement uses TRBV6-6 and TRBJ2-1; TRBD2 matches at 9 bases. Germline V gene lookup returns CDR1 MNHNY and CDR2 SVGAGI (reference sequence). The CDR3 runs 14 residues. The junction had 4 bases not matched to a gene; V was cut back by 4 bases and J by 6 bases. CDR3 sequence reads: CASSSRTSVNEQFF. The CDR3 coding sequence is TGTGCCAGCAGTTCCAGGACTAGCGTCAATGAGCAGTTCTTC.

V and J are TRBV6-5 and TRBJ2-1, with D possibly TRBD2 on 5 matching bases. Per the germline V gene, CDR1 is MNHEY and CDR2 is SVGAGI. This CDR3 comprises 13 residues. V was cut by 6 bases and J by 5 bases, with 11 bases left in between. This chain's CDR3 is CASSGFGNNEQFF. DNA for the CDR3: TGTGCCAGCAGCGGCTTCGGGAACAATGAGCAGTTCTTC.

This chain connects TRBV6-5 to TRBJ1-2; 11 nucleotides agree with TRBD1. Germline CDR1 reads MNHEY; CDR2 reads SVGAGI. CDR3 length: 14 amino acids. Trimming cost V 6 bases and J 4 bases; bases outside gene matches: 4. The CDR3 region is CASRPGTGGYGYTF. The CDR3, as DNA: TGTGCCAGCAGGCCCGGGACAGGGGGCTATGGCTACACCTTC.

The gene calls are TRBV3-1 (or the pseudogene TRBV3-2) and TRBJ1-1; 8 bases are a match to TRBD1. CDR1 and CDR2 from the germline V gene are LGHDT and YNNKEL (reference sequence). The CDR3 contains 16 residues. Losses at the gene ends were 6 bases for V and 0 bases for J; bases not matched to a gene: 9. The CDR3 sequence is CASRGGTGSLNTEAFF. The CDR3 DNA is TGTGCCAGCAGAGGCGGGACAGGCTCTTTGAACACTGAAGCTTTCTTT.

This sequence joins TRBV19 and TRBJ1-1; tentatively, D is TRBD1 (5 bases). Deletions cut 7 bases from V and 4 bases from J, with 22 bases between. This CDR3 has 16 amino acids. Germline V CDR1 and CDR2: LNHDA, SQIVND (reference sequence). The CDR3 loop reads CASNPGGAPLSTEAFF. CDR3 DNA: TGTGCCAGTAACCCGGGCGGGGCCCCTCTGTCCACTGAAGCTTTCTTT.

V and J are TRBV6-5 and TRBJ2-1; 11 positions agree with TRBD2. Germline trimming cut 8 bases from V and 8 bases from J; bases unmatched to any gene: 11. The CDR3 spans 15 residues. The germline CDR1 and CDR2 sequences are MNHEY and SVGAGI. Here the CDR3 reads CASGQTSGIGDEQFF. The CDR3 DNA follows: TGTGCCAGCGGACAGACTAGCGGGATCGGCGATGAGCAGTTCTTC.

The genes are TRBV19 and TRBJ1-5; TRBD1 matches at 8 bases. Germline CDR1 is LNHDA and CDR2 is SQIVND (reference sequence). This CDR3 has 16 residues. The V gene end was trimmed by 1 base and the J gene end by 0 bases; junction bases not matched to a gene: 2. The CDR3 reads CASSIGTGRSNQPQHF. The CDR3 region has the DNA TGTGCCAGTAGTATAGGGACAGGGCGTAGCAATCAGCCCCAGCATTTT.

The rearrangement joins TRBV19 to TRBJ2-7, with 11 nucleotides matching TRBD2. CDR1 is LNHDA, CDR2 SQIVND, per germline (reference sequence). J gave up 6 bases and V 4 bases, and 14 bases lay outside the gene matches. CDR3 length equals 17 residues. CDR3 nucleotides: TGTGCCAGTAGTAAGGGGACTAGCGGAGACCCGAAGCGCGAGCAGTACTTC. Its translation: CASSKGTSGDPKREQYF.

This rearrangement joins TRBV27 to TRBJ2-7; the match to TRBD2 covers 7 bases. The junction had 11 bases not matched to a gene; V was cut back by 6 bases and J by 0 bases. CDR1 and CDR2 from the germline V gene are MNHEY and SMNVEV (reference sequence). CDR3 length: 16 residues. The DNA of the CDR3 is TGTGCCAGCAGCCCCTCCGGGGGGACCAGCTCCTACGAGCAGTACTTC. Amino acids: CASSPSGGTSSYEQYF.

This sequence joins TRBV9 and TRBJ1-1; TRBD1 might be the D (5 bases). The V and J ends lost 3 bases and 4 bases respectively, with 13 bases between them. The CDR3 is 14 amino acids. Germline-derived CDR1 and CDR2 are SGDLS and YYNGEE. This CDR3 reads CASSGGVGGTEAFF. Here the CDR3 DNA reads TGTGCCAGCAGCGGAGGAGTGGGGGGCACTGAAGCTTTCTTT.

This clone has a single count. The rearrangement uses TRBV6-5 and TRBJ2-5, with D possibly matching TRBD1 (6 bases). The V end was cut by 6 bases, the J end by 7 bases, with 15 bases between. Germline CDR1 and CDR2: MNHEY and SVGAGI. The CDR3 is 13 residues long. As DNA, the CDR3 is TGTGCCAGCAGGAGGAGCTTAGGGGGGACCCAGTACTTC. Its translation: CASRRSLGGTQYF.

The chain links TRBV19 to TRBJ2-1; TRBD2 agrees at 7 bases. With 4 bases clipped from V and 7 bases from J, the junction kept 10 bases outside the gene matches. Germline V CDR1 and CDR2: LNHDA, SQIVND (reference sequence). This CDR3 region has 15 residues. CDR3 in amino acids: CASSTRREGHNEQFF. The DNA for the CDR3 is TGTGCCAGTAGTACGCGGAGGGAGGGCCATAATGAGCAGTTCTTC.

The chain joins TRBV19 to TRBJ2-3, with D possibly TRBD1 on 5 matching bases. V lost 6 bases to trimming and J lost 2 bases, with 9 bases between them. This CDR3 spans 13 amino acids. Germline V gene lookup returns CDR1 LNHDA and CDR2 SQIVND (reference sequence). CDR3 loop: CASRSDTTDTQYF. In DNA, the CDR3 is TGTGCCAGTAGATCGGACACCACAGATACGCAGTATTTT. Based on the CDR3 plus reference TRBV19 and TRBJ2-3, the full variable domain is DGGITQSPKYLFRKEGQNVTLSCEQNLNHDAMYWYRQDPGQGLRLIYYSQIVNDFQKGDIAEGYSVSREKKESFPLTVTSAQKNPTAFYLCASRSDTTDTQYFGPGTRLTVL.

For the CDR3, the DNA is TGTGCCAGCAGGGTGGGCCGGCATAGCAATCAGCCCCAGCATTTT. This codes for CASRVGRHSNQPQHF. The chain links TRBV2 to TRBJ1-5, with D hard to call. Trimming left V 6 bases short and J 0 bases short, with 12 bases between. CDR3 size: 15 residues. The germline V gene has CDR1 SNHLY and CDR2 FYNNEI.

The V and J genes are TRBV6-5 and TRBJ2-5; 9 bases map to TRBD2. Germline values: CDR1 MNHEY, CDR2 SVGAGI. The CDR3 consists of 16 residues. The V and J ends lost 0 bases and 1 base, in that order; junction bases with no gene match: 3. As DNA, the CDR3 is TGTGCCAGCAGTTACTCTCTAGCGGGATTCCAAGAGACCCAGTACTTC. It codes for CASSYSLAGFQETQYF.

The CDR3 DNA sequence: TGCGCCAGCGGGCGGGACGGGCCCCTTCCCTCCTACAATGAGCAGTTCTTC. Protein: CASGRDGPLPSYNEQFF. The rearrangement links TRBV5-1 to TRBJ2-1; the D gene is possibly TRBD2 (6 bases). V was pared by 7 bases and J by 0 bases, with 20 bases between. Germline V gives CDR1 SGHRS, CDR2 YFSETQ. The CDR3 is made up of 17 amino acids.

This chain links TRBV7-2 with TRBJ1-2, with D possibly TRBD1 on 5 matching bases. The V gene's germline CDR1 is SGHTA and CDR2 FQGNSA. The CDR3 loop spans 15 amino acids. Trimming stripped 3 bases from V and 4 bases from J, with 15 bases between. CDR3 bases: TGTGCCAGCAGCTTCTCAGCGACAGTCGGCTATGGCTACACCTTC. Translating gives CASSFSATVGYGYTF.

The table lists this clone with a count of one. This chain connects TRBV19 to TRBJ2-2; 8 nucleotides line up with TRBD2. From germline, CDR1 is LNHDA and CDR2 SQIVND (reference sequence). This CDR3 contains 15 residues. Losses at the gene ends were 1 base for V and 5 bases for J; bases not matched to a gene: 3. CDR3 residues: CASSIGGLVTGELFF. In DNA, the CDR3 is TGTGCCAGTAGTATAGGGGGACTAGTGACCGGGGAGCTGTTTTTT. Based on the CDR3 plus reference TRBV19 and TRBJ2-2, the full variable domain is DGGITQSPKYLFRKEGQNVTLSCEQNLNHDAMYWYRQDPGQGLRLIYYSQIVNDFQKGDIAEGYSVSREKKESFPLTVTSAQKNPTAFYLCASSIGGLVTGELFFGEGSRLTVL.

The chain joins TRBV2 to TRBJ2-7, with 11 bases identical to TRBD2. CDR3 size: 14 residues. The ends lost 4 bases at V and 5 bases at J; junction bases unmatched: 4. Germline V CDR1 and CDR2: SNHLY, FYNNEI. The CDR3 nucleotides read TGTGCCAGCAGTGTAGCGGGAGGGAACCACGAGCAGTACTTC. It translates to CASSVAGGNHEQYF.

V usage is TRBV9 and J usage is TRBJ1-4; 7 bases line up with TRBD1. Germline-derived CDR1 and CDR2 are SGDLS and YYNGEE. This CDR3 spans 14 amino acids. V lost 5 bases and J lost 5; bases outside the gene matches: 6. CDR3 coding DNA: TGTGCCAGCAGTCGGACAGGAGGCAATGAAAAACTGTTTTTT. Translated, it gives CASSRTGGNEKLFF.

The rearrangement uses TRBV5-7 and TRBJ2-2; 7 positions match TRBD2. TRBV5-7 is given ORF status, its function remaining uncertain. Germline trimming cut 4 bases from V and 6 bases from J; bases unmatched to any gene: 21. The CDR3 runs to 19 residues. CDR3: CASSPNREEPIIGPGELFF. For the CDR3, the DNA is TGTGCCAGCAGCCCGAACCGGGAGGAACCCATAATCGGCCCCGGGGAGCTGTTTTTT.

V and J are TRBV7-9 and TRBJ2-1, with 7 bases identical to TRBD2. Germline V gene lookup returns CDR1 SEHNR and CDR2 FQNEAQ (reference sequence). Trimming at V came to 5 bases and at J to 0 bases, leaving 4 bases not matched to a gene. The CDR3 covers 15 residues. The CDR3 nucleotides are TGTGCCAGCAGCATTTTAGCGGGCTCCTACAATGAGCAGTTCTTC. This translates into CASSILAGSYNEQFF.

The CDR3 DNA follows: TGTGCCAGCAGTTCCCCCCGGGACAGGGGCCAGCCCCAGCATTTT. Its translation is CASSSPRDRGQPQHF. The rearrangement joins TRBV27 to TRBJ1-5, with TRBD1 matching 10 bases. This CDR3 spans 15 amino acids. Trimming at V came to 4 bases and at J to 7 bases, leaving 7 bases not matched to a gene. Per germline, CDR1 MNHEY and CDR2 SMNVEV (reference sequence).

The chain is built from TRBV10-2 and TRBJ1-2; TRBD1 agrees at 8 bases. Germline values: CDR1 WSHSY, CDR2 SAAADI. V shed 6 bases and J 2 bases; nucleotides not matched to a gene: 8. CDR3 length: 15 amino acids. In nucleotides, the CDR3 is TGCGCCAGCAGCGACAGGGGCTTATCCAACTATGGCTACACCTTC. Its protein product is CASSDRGLSNYGYTF.

The V and J genes are TRBV2 and TRBJ1-1, with D tentatively TRBD1 (5 bases). CDR3 length: 12 residues. V was shortened by 4 bases and J by 10 bases, with 13 bases between the two germline ends. Germline V gene lookup returns CDR1 SNHLY and CDR2 FYNNEI. The CDR3 protein is CASSGFIRGAFF. CDR3 nucleotides: TGTGCCAGCAGTGGGTTTATAAGGGGAGCTTTCTTT.

This chain connects TRBV6-1 to TRBJ2-6, with a possible D match to TRBD1 (5 bases). V shed 1 base and J shed 8 bases, with 12 bases lying between them. The CDR3 is 15 residues long. Germline lookup yields CDR1 MNHNS and CDR2 SASEGT. The CDR3 coding sequence is TGTGCCAGCAGTGAAGGCAGGGCCTTAACCAACGTCCTGACTTTC. It specifies CASSEGRALTNVLTF.

The chain employs TRBV5-1 and TRBJ2-7, with 10 nucleotides matching TRBD2. Trimming removed 0 bases from V and 3 bases from J; junction bases left unmatched: 15. This CDR3 has 19 amino acids. Germline V gives CDR1 SGHRS, CDR2 YFSETQ. The CDR3 loop reads CASSLGLSSGSVTDYEQYF. Here the CDR3 DNA reads TGCGCCAGCAGCTTGGGGTTGTCTAGCGGGAGTGTGACAGACTACGAGCAGTACTTC.

The genes are TRBV5-1 and TRBJ2-5; 8 bases match TRBD1. Looked up from germline, CDR1 is SGHRS and CDR2 is YFSETQ. The CDR3 spans 16 residues. The trim removed 0 bases at V and 4 bases at J, leaving 8 bases unmatched. DNA of the CDR3: TGCGCCAGCAGCTTGGTGCAGGGGGCCGGTTTAGAGACCCAGTACTTC. This gives the protein CASSLVQGAGLETQYF. The full variable domain, rest sourced from reference TRBV5-1 and TRBJ2-5, is KAGVTQTPRYLIKTRGQQVTLSCSPISGHRSVSWYQQTPGQGLQFLFEYFSETQRNKGNFPGRFSGRQFSNSRSEMNVSTLELGDSALYLCASSLVQGAGLETQYFGPGTRLLVL.